The 16 T cell receptor beta chains given below trace back to one sample, sequenced in a study of blood T cell repertoires in COVID-19. Generated by immunoSEQ multiplex PCR, the TCRdb table keeps only in-frame clones and is missing some. The sample holds about 130,000 clones; about 90% are singletons and the top ten take about 18%. Sequences were obtained from peripheral blood. These receptors were collected from a woman aged 45-59 years who had recovered from COVID-19.

The chain uses TRBV9 and TRBJ1-4; 8 bases fit TRBD1. The V gene's germline CDR1 is SGDLS and CDR2 YYNGEE. The ends lost 4 bases at V and 7 bases at J; junction bases unmatched: 9. The CDR3 runs 15 residues. CDR3 residues: CASSPPGTGGEKLFF. For the CDR3, the DNA is TGTGCCAGCAGCCCTCCCGGGACAGGCGGTGAAAAACTGTTTTTT. Based on the CDR3 plus reference TRBV9 and TRBJ1-4, the full variable domain is DSGVTQTPKHLITATGQRVTLRCSPRSGDLSVYWYQQSLDQGLQFLIQYYNGEERAKGNILERFSAQQFPDLHSELNLSSLELGDSALYFCASSPPGTGGEKLFFGSGTQLSVL.

The rearrangement uses TRBV5-4 and TRBJ2-1; TRBD2 matches at 12 bases. Germline lookup yields CDR1 SGHNT and CDR2 YYREEE (reference sequence). With V trimmed by 3 bases and J by 4 bases, 5 bases remained unmatched. CDR3 length: 16 residues. For the CDR3, the DNA is TGTGCCAGCAGCTCAAGGACTAGCGGGGCGTACAATGAGCAGTTCTTC. As protein: CASSSRTSGAYNEQFF.

CDR3 nucleotide sequence: TGTGCCAGCAGCTTGGCCGGGACAGGGGGCAACGAGCAGTACTTC. The encoded protein is CASSLAGTGGNEQYF. The chain carries TRBV5-8 and TRBJ2-7, with 12 bases identical to TRBD1. This CDR3 has 15 residues. Germline values: CDR1 SGHTS, CDR2 YDEGEE. Germline trimming cut 0 bases from V and 5 bases from J; bases unmatched to any gene: 3. The full variable domain, in which reference TRBV5-8 and TRBJ2-7 provide the parts outside the CDR3, is EAGVTQSPTHLIKTRGQQATLRCSPISGHTSVYWYQQALGLGLQFLLWYDEGEERNRGNFPPRFSGRQFPNYSSELNVNALELEDSALYLCASSLAGTGGNEQYFGPGTRLTVT.

This chain joins TRBV4-1 and TRBJ2-1, with 9 bases lining up with TRBD2. This CDR3 spans 17 amino acids. CDR1 is MGHRA, CDR2 YSYEKL, per germline. Losses at the gene ends were 4 bases for V and 7 bases for J; bases not matched to a gene: 14. CDR3 DNA sequence: TGCGCCAGCAGCCTGCTTATTCCCCTAGCGGGGTTGAATGAGCAGTTCTTC. It is translated as CASSLLIPLAGLNEQFF.

The V gene is TRBV6-4, the J gene TRBJ2-1; 8 nucleotides match TRBD2. CDR1 is MRHNA, CDR2 SNTAGT, per germline. The CDR3 has 15 residues. The V and J ends lost 5 bases and 2 bases, in that order; junction bases with no gene match: 5. CDR3 residues: CASSPLAGPYNEQFF. CDR3 in DNA: TGTGCCAGCAGTCCCCTAGCGGGCCCCTACAATGAGCAGTTCTTC.

This clone showed up just once. Other DNA sequences in this specimen translate into the identical CDR3. This rearrangement joins TRBV18 to TRBJ2-7, with 9 bases fitting TRBD1. The CDR3 runs 14 residues. Germline V gives CDR1 KGHSH, CDR2 LQKENI. After removal of 3 bases from V and 3 bases from J, the junction contained 3 bases not matched to a gene. The CDR3 reads CASSPGTGSYEQYF. The CDR3 DNA is TGTGCCAGCTCACCGGGGACAGGGAGCTACGAGCAGTACTTC.

For the CDR3, the DNA is TGTGCCACCAGCGAACAGTCCCTTAACCGCTGTACCTTC. This translates into CATSEQSLNRCTF. The chain links TRBV15 to TRBJ1-2; the D is unclear. Germline CDR1 LNHNV, CDR2 YYDKDF (reference sequence). The CDR3 is 13 residues long. Trimming took 5 bases from V and 14 from J, leaving 21 bases between them.

The table lists this clone with a few counts. The chain has TRBV6-6 and TRBJ1-2; D unclear. Germline V lookup: CDR1 MNHNY, CDR2 SVGAGI (reference sequence). The CDR3 totals 17 residues. Trimming stripped 5 bases from V and 1 base from J, with 20 bases between. The CDR3 DNA sequence: TGTGCCAGCAGTCCTGACCTCGGGGAGAAGGGTAACTATGGCTACACCTTC. It specifies CASSPDLGEKGNYGYTF.

The chain recombines TRBV24-1 with TRBJ2-2, with D unresolved. V was trimmed by 7 bases and J by 3 bases, leaving 8 bases between them. Looked up from germline, CDR1 is KGHDR and CDR2 is SFDVKD. This CDR3 spans 13 amino acids. The CDR3: CATSDIYTGELFF. The DNA of the CDR3 is TGTGCCACCAGCGACATTTACACCGGGGAGCTGTTTTTT.

This clone occurred a few times. V is TRBV3-1 (or the pseudogene TRBV3-2) and J is TRBJ2-7; 9 nucleotides line up with TRBD2. The CDR3 contains 16 residues. V gave up 1 base and J gave up 6 bases; unmatched junction bases: 10. Germline loops: CDR1 LGHDT, CDR2 YNNKEL (reference sequence). This CDR3 is CASSQGVASGKLEQYF. CDR3 DNA: TGTGCCAGCAGCCAAGGAGTGGCTAGCGGGAAACTCGAGCAGTACTTC.

The rearrangement joins TRBV7-2 to TRBJ2-3, with D possibly being TRBD2 (6 bases). This CDR3 comprises 14 residues. The ends were cut back, 2 bases at V and 4 bases at J, with 10 bases in the middle. Germline assignment: CDR1 SGHTA and CDR2 FQGNSA. CDR3: CASSLWRESDTQYF. The DNA of the CDR3 is TGTGCCAGCAGCTTATGGAGGGAATCAGATACGCAGTATTTT.

V and J are TRBV7-9 and TRBJ2-7; tentative D call: TRBD1 (6 bases). Germline values: CDR1 SEHNR, CDR2 FQNEAQ (reference sequence). V gave up 5 bases and J gave up 1 base, with 15 bases separating them. The CDR3 spans 15 residues. The CDR3: CASSPRGRGSYEQYF. DNA of the CDR3: TGTGCCAGCAGCCCCAGGGGTCGGGGTTCCTACGAGCAGTACTTC.

This chain links TRBV15 with TRBJ2-7; 11 bases agree with TRBD1. The germline gives CDR1 LNHNV, CDR2 YYDKDF (reference sequence). V gave up 5 bases and J gave up 4 bases; unmatched junction bases: 10. The CDR3 is made up of 16 amino acids. In nucleotides, the CDR3 is TGTGCCACCAGCCCAGAGGGTGGACAGGGGGCTTACGAGCAGTACTTC. Translating it yields CATSPEGGQGAYEQYF.

The chain carries TRBV7-9 and TRBJ2-3; TRBD2 aligns across 8 bases. The germline CDR1 and CDR2 sequences are SEHNR and FQNEAQ (reference sequence). J was trimmed by 6 bases and V by 1 base; bases with no gene match: 9. CDR3 size: 16 residues. In nucleotides, the CDR3 is TGTGCCAGCAGCTTAGGCGGGGGGCCCTTTCGGGATACGCAGTATTTT. This encodes CASSLGGGPFRDTQYF.

This sequence joins TRBV5-1 and TRBJ2-3; a weak D match, TRBD2 (6 bases). This CDR3 spans 16 amino acids. CDR1 SGHRS and CDR2 YFSETQ come from the germline V gene. V was trimmed by 4 bases and J by 2 bases, leaving 17 bases between them. This CDR3 is CASSLPGGGITDTQYF. DNA for the CDR3: TGCGCCAGCAGCCTTCCCGGGGGTGGGATCACAGATACGCAGTATTTT.

V usage is TRBV4-1 and J usage is TRBJ2-3, with 7 bases aligning to TRBD2. The junction had 5 bases not matched to a gene; V was cut back by 0 bases and J by 5 bases. From germline, CDR1 is MGHRA and CDR2 YSYEKL. The CDR3 is made up of 15 amino acids. The CDR3 DNA reads TGCGCCAGCAGCCAAGAGTCGGGGGGTATAGATACGCAGTATTTT. This encodes CASSQESGGIDTQYF.